These 15 T cell receptor beta chains were all obtained from the same sample, sequenced in a study of Ad26.COV2.S vaccination and SARS-CoV-2 variants. As to treatment: over 15 received Ad26.COV2.S at low or high dose, single or two shots; about five received placebo; per-sample allocation not given. Samples were taken on day 63 after the first vaccine or placebo injection. TCRdb's table, derived via immunoSEQ multiplex PCR, lists solely in-frame clones and lacks some. The table includes around 340,000 clones, 70% to 90% detected once. The specimen was peripheral blood, collected in a trial of Ad26.COV2.S vaccine versus placebo. These receptors originate from a person aged 18-65 years who received the Ad26.COV2.S COVID-19 vaccine or a placebo.

CDR3 residues: CASSEGLSGGAYEQYF. The CDR3 nucleotides are TGTGCCAGCAGTGAGGGTTTGAGCGGGGGTGCCTACGAGCAGTACTTC. The chain is built from TRBV2 and TRBJ2-7; 8 positions agree with TRBD2. CDR3 size: 16 residues. V lost 3 bases, J lost 2 bases, and 9 bases stayed unmatched. CDR1 and CDR2 from the germline V gene are SNHLY and FYNNEI.

The rearrangement joins TRBV7-9 to TRBJ2-2; D remains unclear. The CDR3 consists of 15 residues. Germline V gives CDR1 SEHNR, CDR2 FQNEAQ (reference sequence). The ends were cut back, 1 base at V and 1 base at J, with 7 bases in the middle. The CDR3 region is CASSLGWGNTGELFF. CDR3 DNA sequence: TGTGCCAGCAGCTTAGGGTGGGGGAACACCGGGGAGCTGTTTTTT.

This CDR3 is CASRDRGRNEKLFF. As DNA, the CDR3 is TGTGCCAGTAGGGACAGGGGGCGGAATGAAAAACTGTTTTTT. The genes are TRBV19 and TRBJ1-4, with 11 bases aligning to TRBD1. CDR1 is LNHDA and CDR2 is SQIVND in the germline V gene (reference sequence). Germline trimming cut 6 bases from V and 5 bases from J; bases unmatched to any gene: 2. This CDR3 is 14 amino acids long.

Note on this clone: The germline gene is not matched at one end of the junction; a read error may be the cause. CDR3 loop: CASSRGYGQGF. In DNA form, the CDR3 reads TGTGCCAGCAGCCGGGGATACGGGCAGGGCTTC. The rearrangement uses TRBV7-8 and TRBJ1-2; D is perhaps TRBD1 (5 bases). The length of the CDR3 is 11 residues. CDR1 is SGHVS, CDR2 FQNEAQ, per germline.

The chain carries TRBV4-3 and TRBJ1-2; D remains unclear. The V gene's germline CDR1 is LGHNA and CDR2 YSLEER. The CDR3 length is 14 residues. V lost 4 bases and J lost 2, with 11 bases in between. CDR3 bases: TGCGCCAGCAGCCCCCGACCCAAAAACTATGGCTACACCTTC. Protein: CASSPRPKNYGYTF.

The genes are TRBV19 and TRBJ1-1; D is possibly TRBD1 (5 bases). CDR3 length equals 13 residues. Germline loops: CDR1 LNHDA, CDR2 SQIVND (reference sequence). V was clipped by 6 bases and J by 4 bases, with 12 bases between them. CDR3 loop: CASRQQVTTEAFF. The DNA of the CDR3 is TGTGCCAGTAGACAACAGGTAACCACTGAAGCTTTCTTT. Together with reference TRBV19 and TRBJ1-1, the CDR3 gives the full variable domain: DGGITQSPKYLFRKEGQNVTLSCEQNLNHDAMYWYRQDPGQGLRLIYYSQIVNDFQKGDIAEGYSVSREKKESFPLTVTSAQKNPTAFYLCASRQQVTTEAFFGQGTRLTVV.

The chain has TRBV7-8 and TRBJ2-7, with TRBD2 matching over 7 bases. The J segment lost 4 bases and the V segment lost 6 bases, leaving 12 bases of the junction unmatched. Per the germline V gene, CDR1 is SGHVS and CDR2 is FQNEAQ. The CDR3 totals 15 residues. The CDR3 DNA follows: TGTGCCAGCAGACCGAGGGGCGGGGGAAGATACGAGCAGTACTTC. The encoded protein is CASRPRGGGRYEQYF.

The rearrangement uses TRBV7-2 and TRBJ2-7, with D perhaps being TRBD1 or TRBD2 (7 bases each). The germline CDR1 and CDR2 sequences are SGHTA and FQGNSA. The germline V and J ends were trimmed by 2 bases and 3 bases, with 14 bases remaining between them. The CDR3 length is 15 residues. The CDR3 DNA sequence: TGTGCCAGCAGCTTATCGGTCAGGGGGGGCTACGAGCAGTACTTC. Protein: CASSLSVRGGYEQYF.

The CDR3 protein is CASSPGLADTDTQYF. The CDR3 bases are TGTGCCAGCAGCCCTGGACTAGCAGACACAGATACGCAGTATTTT. The chain recombines TRBV7-3 with TRBJ2-3, with 8 bases that match TRBD2. Trimming took 5 bases from V and 2 from J; bases not matched to a gene: 6. Germline values: CDR1 SGHTA, CDR2 FQGTGA. The CDR3 is 15 residues long.

J is TRBJ2-7 and V is TRBV19; TRBD2 agrees at 12 bases. V lost 4 bases and J lost 6; bases outside the gene matches: 10. Germline lookup yields CDR1 LNHDA and CDR2 SQIVND (reference sequence). This CDR3 contains 16 residues. CDR3 protein: CASSTSGRAELVEQYF. For the CDR3, the DNA is TGTGCCAGTAGTACTAGCGGGAGGGCCGAACTCGTCGAGCAGTACTTC.

V usage is TRBV3-1 (or the pseudogene TRBV3-2) and J usage is TRBJ1-4; D possibly corresponds to TRBD1 (5 bases). Between the trimmed V and J ends, which lost 4 bases and 8 bases, there was a span of 17 bases. From germline, CDR1 is LGHDT and CDR2 YNNKEL (reference sequence). The CDR3 has 15 residues. The CDR3 protein is CASSPQGREEEKLFF. CDR3 in DNA: TGTGCCAGCAGCCCCCAAGGCAGGGAGGAGGAAAAACTGTTTTTT.

This clone was found many times. CDR3 loop: CASSRGALSSYEQYF. CDR3 coding DNA: TGTGCCAGCAGTCGGGGGGCGCTCAGTTCTTACGAGCAGTACTTC. The chain joins TRBV28 to TRBJ2-7; D possibly corresponds to TRBD2 (7 bases). The CDR3 length is 15 residues. Germline V CDR1 and CDR2: MDHEN, SYDVKM. V lost 5 bases and J 4 bases, leaving 18 bases between the germline ends.

The chain combines TRBV4-2 with TRBJ1-4; no clear D. Germline V lookup: CDR1 LGHNA, CDR2 YNFKEQ. Trimming pared 6 bases from V and 5 bases from J, leaving 4 bases between. CDR3 length: 11 amino acids. CDR3 bases: TGTGCCAGCAGGGGGAATGAAAAACTGTTTTTT. The encoded protein is CASRGNEKLFF.

This clone was picked up a small number of times. The V and J genes are TRBV19 and TRBJ1-6; possibly TRBD1 for D (6 bases). CDR1 LNHDA and CDR2 SQIVND come from the germline V gene (reference sequence). This CDR3 contains 17 residues. Trimming pared 4 bases from V and 12 bases from J, leaving 25 bases between. The CDR3 sequence is CASSTIHYRESGLPLHF. The CDR3 DNA is TGTGCCAGTAGTACGATTCATTACAGGGAGTCGGGGCTACCCCTCCACTTT.

The gene calls are TRBV6-5 and TRBJ1-6; 10 bases match TRBD1. This CDR3 comprises 15 residues. The J segment lost 9 bases and the V segment lost 5 bases, leaving 7 bases of the junction unmatched. Germline assignment: CDR1 MNHEY and CDR2 SVGAGI. The CDR3 coding sequence is TGTGCCAGCAGTCTCGGGACAGGGGATTTTTCACCCCTCCACTTT. Encoded protein: CASSLGTGDFSPLHF.